The next 18 T cell receptor beta chains were all read from a single sample in a study of T cell responses to AZD1222 COVID-19 vaccine. Libraries were prepared by immunoSEQ multiplex PCR; TCRdb keeps only in-frame clonotypes and omits some of them. The data show about 150,000 clones, with roughly 90% seen just once and 3% to 4% held by the top ten. The sequencing here drew on peripheral blood, taken 28 days after the second AZD1222 dose. The receptors originated from an adult who received the AZD1222 COVID-19 vaccine.

The chain uses TRBV10-3 and TRBJ1-2; 10 positions agree with TRBD1. With 0 bases clipped from V and 4 bases from J, the junction kept 11 bases outside the gene matches. From germline, CDR1 is ENHRY and CDR2 SYGVKD. The CDR3 loop spans 18 amino acids. The CDR3 nucleotides read TGTGCCATCAGTGAGTCTCCCCGTGGACAGGGGGGCACCTATGGCTACACCTTC. As protein: CAISESPRGQGGTYGYTF.

The chain couples TRBV7-9 to TRBJ1-4, with 7 bases lining up with TRBD1. Germline assignment: CDR1 SEHNR and CDR2 FQNEAQ (reference sequence). The ends lost 2 bases at V and 1 base at J; junction bases unmatched: 10. The CDR3 has 18 amino acids. The CDR3 sequence: CASSLSNRGSGTNEKLFF. CDR3 nucleotides: TGTGCCAGCAGCTTATCGAACAGGGGCAGTGGAACTAATGAAAAACTGTTTTTT.

This clone showed up just a few times. CDR3 DNA sequence: TGCGCCAGCAGCCGAGGACAGGGGGCGAGTACTGAAGCTTTCTTT. Protein product: CASSRGQGASTEAFF. The chain recombines TRBV5-1 with TRBJ1-1; 11 nucleotides align to TRBD1. The V and J ends lost 4 bases and 5 bases, in that order; junction bases with no gene match: 7. The CDR3 has 15 residues. Germline values: CDR1 SGHRS, CDR2 YFSETQ.

V and J are TRBV9 and TRBJ2-1, with D possibly TRBD2 on 7 matching bases. The V gene's germline CDR1 is SGDLS and CDR2 YYNGEE. The CDR3 runs to 16 residues. The V gene lost 4 bases and the J gene lost 8 bases, with 22 bases spanning the gap. The CDR3 sequence is CASSSFGGGRSDEQFF. Written as DNA, the CDR3 is TGTGCCAGCAGCTCCTTTGGGGGCGGGAGAAGCGATGAGCAGTTCTTC.

This chain connects TRBV7-8 to TRBJ1-4; 7 nucleotides line up with TRBD1. Germline values: CDR1 SGHVS, CDR2 FQNEAQ. The CDR3 length is 16 residues. Trimming at V came to 3 bases and at J to 3 bases, leaving 7 bases not matched to a gene. The CDR3 coding sequence is TGTGCCAGCAGCTTGAGGGCCCAGGGGGCTAATGAAAAACTGTTTTTT. The encoded protein is CASSLRAQGANEKLFF.

The genes are TRBV28 and TRBJ1-2; the D gene is possibly TRBD1 (6 bases). The length of the CDR3 is 18 residues. V shed 7 bases and J shed 5 bases, with 29 bases lying between them. The germline gives CDR1 MDHEN, CDR2 SYDVKM. The DNA of the CDR3 is TGTGCCAGCACCCAGGCGGGGGGACACGGATTCATGGGGTATGGCTACACCTTC. Its protein product is CASTQAGGHGFMGYGYTF.

The rearrangement joins TRBV21-1 to TRBJ2-4. TRBV21-1 is noted as a pseudogene. The CDR3 totals 17 residues. CDR3 coding DNA: TGTGCCAGCAGCACAAGAGGGGCGGATCTAGCCAAAAACATTCAGTACTTC. Translation: CASSTRGADLAKNIQYF.

V and J are TRBV9 and TRBJ2-7, with a tentative D call TRBD1 (6 bases). The CDR3 has 12 residues. Germline-derived CDR1 and CDR2 are SGDLS and YYNGEE. V was cut by 3 bases and J by 6 bases, with 10 bases left in between. The DNA of the CDR3 is TGTGCCAGCAGCGCGAGGGGGTCCGAGCAGTACTTC. Residues: CASSARGSEQYF.

The genes are TRBV18 and TRBJ1-1; D unresolved. Germline V gene lookup returns CDR1 KGHSH and CDR2 LQKENI. The CDR3 sequence is 12 residues long. The V end lost 2 bases, the J end lost 3 bases, and 4 bases lay between the germline ends. The CDR3 nucleotides are TGTGCCAGCTCACCATCGGACACTGAAGCTTTCTTT. Its translation: CASSPSDTEAFF. Filled out from reference TRBV18 and TRBJ1-1, the complete variable domain reads NAGVMQNPRHLVRRRGQEARLRCSPMKGHSHVYWYRQLPEEGLKFMVYLQKENIIDESGMPKERFSAEFPKEGPSILRIQQVVRGDSAAYFCASSPSDTEAFFGQGTRLTVV.

The chain is built from TRBV5-1 and TRBJ2-1, with a tentative D call TRBD2 (6 bases). V lost 2 bases and J 0 bases, leaving 12 bases between the germline ends. The CDR3 is 16 residues long. The germline V gene has CDR1 SGHRS and CDR2 YFSETQ. CDR3 coding DNA: TGCGCCAGCAGCTTCGTTGGGCGGGGCTCCTACAATGAGCAGTTCTTC. It yields the protein CASSFVGRGSYNEQFF.

This chain joins TRBV5-1 and TRBJ2-1; 12 nucleotides match TRBD2. Germline-derived CDR1 and CDR2 are SGHRS and YFSETQ. There are 15 residues in the CDR3. The V and J ends lost 3 bases and 6 bases, in that order; junction bases with no gene match: 4. The CDR3 DNA reads as TGCGCCAGCAGCTCGACTAGCGGGAGACTCAATGAGCAGTTCTTC. Translating gives CASSSTSGRLNEQFF.

The genes are TRBV6-5 and TRBJ1-3; D is unresolved. Germline CDR1 reads MNHEY; CDR2 reads SVGAGI. V shed 7 bases and J shed 0 bases, with 10 bases lying between them. The CDR3 extends over 14 amino acids. CDR3 sequence: CASTPLSSGNTIYF. The CDR3, as DNA: TGTGCCAGCACCCCACTCAGCTCTGGAAACACCATATATTTT.

The chain links TRBV30 to TRBJ2-7, with D perhaps TRBD2 (5 bases). The CDR3 contains 11 residues. V was trimmed by 5 bases and J by 0 bases, leaving 5 bases between them. CDR1 and CDR2 from the germline V gene are GTSNPN and SVGIG (reference sequence). CDR3 coding DNA: TGTGCCTGGGGGAGCTCCTACGAGCAGTACTTC. This codes for CAWGSSYEQYF.

This chain uses TRBV19 with TRBJ1-5, with 9 bases lining up with TRBD1. CDR1 LNHDA and CDR2 SQIVND come from the germline V gene (reference sequence). After removal of 5 bases from V and 0 bases from J, the junction contained 14 bases not matched to a gene. This CDR3 is 19 amino acids long. The CDR3 sequence: CASSPRTGEYYFSNQPQHF. DNA of the CDR3: TGTGCCAGTAGTCCGAGGACAGGGGAATACTACTTTAGCAATCAGCCCCAGCATTTT.

The chain uses TRBV4-1 and TRBJ2-7; a possible D gene is TRBD1 (6 bases). The CDR3 has 14 residues. Deletions cut 2 bases from V and 3 bases from J, with 11 bases between. Germline V gene data show CDR1 as MGHRA and CDR2 as YSYEKL. The CDR3 loop reads CASSQQEQGYEQYF. CDR3 DNA sequence: TGCGCCAGCAGCCAACAAGAACAGGGCTACGAGCAGTACTTC.

This clone was counted a single time. V and J are TRBV2 and TRBJ2-7; tentative D call: TRBD2 (5 bases). CDR1 is SNHLY, CDR2 FYNNEI, per germline. V shed 10 bases and J shed 1 base, with 8 bases lying between them. CDR3 length: 11 amino acids. This CDR3 is CATGLSYEQYF. CDR3 in DNA: TGTGCCACCGGACTTTCCTACGAGCAGTACTTC.

The chain links TRBV7-3 to TRBJ2-1; TRBD2 agrees at 12 bases. Germline CDR1 is SGHTA and CDR2 is FQGTGA. CDR3 length: 15 residues. V gave up 5 bases and J gave up 5 bases; unmatched junction bases: 4. This CDR3 is CASSETSGRNNEQFF. The CDR3 DNA reads TGTGCCAGCAGCGAGACTAGCGGGAGAAACAATGAGCAGTTCTTC.

The V call is TRBV19, the J call TRBJ2-7, with a weak D call TRBD1 (5 bases). The germline V gene encodes CDR1 LNHDA and CDR2 SQIVND (reference sequence). With 4 bases removed from V and 3 bases from J, the gap between germline ends came to 13 bases. The CDR3 covers 14 residues. The CDR3 DNA reads TGTGCCAGTAGTAGGGCGGTCACAGGCTACGAGCAGTACTTC. Translation: CASSRAVTGYEQYF. Complete variable domain (other parts from reference TRBV19 and TRBJ2-7): DGGITQSPKYLFRKEGQNVTLSCEQNLNHDAMYWYRQDPGQGLRLIYYSQIVNDFQKGDIAEGYSVSREKKESFPLTVTSAQKNPTAFYLCASSRAVTGYEQYFGPGTRLTVT.